This TCR beta chain is from a study of long-term antiretroviral therapy in people with HIV. Study-level points and caveats: Controls showed broader CDR3 length ranges than did the HIV repertoires. Within the repertoire, clones expanded before ART were dominant at all time points. With ART, diversity went up but was still lower than in transplant donor controls.

Sequencing relied on immunoSEQ assay v3.0, run at survey level. Using immunoSEQ multiplex PCR, the repertoire was profiled, and TCRdb retains in-frame clones only, with some absent. The sample consists of about 43,000 clones, more than 75% of them appearing once. The CDR3 spans 13 residues. Germline CDR1 is LNHDA and CDR2 is SQIVND (reference sequence). V shed 5 bases and J shed 6 bases, with 10 bases lying between them. Amounts of about 0.9-11 million cryopreserved PBMC were held in the samples before DNA extraction. On this clone itself: The antigen remains undetermined.

The chain combines TRBV19 with TRBJ2-2; D unresolved. This TCR was sampled from a woman aged 45-59 years with HIV. The sequencing here drew on unsorted PBMCs, taken 0.1 years before starting antiretroviral therapy. The CDR3 protein is CASSLIEAGELFF. The CDR3 DNA is TGTGCCAGTAGTCTCATCGAGGCCGGGGAGCTGTTTTTT. The full variable domain, its missing parts supplied by reference TRBV19 and TRBJ2-2, is DGGITQSPKYLFRKEGQNVTLSCEQNLNHDAMYWYRQDPGQGLRLIYYSQIVNDFQKGDIAEGYSVSREKKESFPLTVTSAQKNPTAFYLCASSLIEAGELFFGEGSRLTVL.